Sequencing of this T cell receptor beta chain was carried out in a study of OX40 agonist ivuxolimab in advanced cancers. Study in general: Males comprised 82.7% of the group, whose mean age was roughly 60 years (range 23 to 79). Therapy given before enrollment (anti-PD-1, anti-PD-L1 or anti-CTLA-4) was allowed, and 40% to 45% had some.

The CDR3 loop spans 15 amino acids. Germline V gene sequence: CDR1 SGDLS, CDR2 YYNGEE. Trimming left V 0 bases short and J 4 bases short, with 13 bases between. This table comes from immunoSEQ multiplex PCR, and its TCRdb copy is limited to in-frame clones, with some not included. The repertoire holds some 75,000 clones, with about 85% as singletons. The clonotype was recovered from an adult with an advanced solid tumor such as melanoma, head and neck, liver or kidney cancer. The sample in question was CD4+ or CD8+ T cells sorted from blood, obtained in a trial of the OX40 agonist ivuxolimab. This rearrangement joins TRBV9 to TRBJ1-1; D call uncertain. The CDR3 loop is CASSVDAFPGTEAFF. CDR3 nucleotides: TGTGCCAGCAGCGTAGATGCATTCCCGGGCACTGAAGCTTTCTTT.